This T cell receptor (beta chain) was obtained from a study of T-cell memory formation after mild COVID-19. Amplification by 5'RACE using constant-segment primers produced TCR alpha and TCR beta cDNA libraries that carried sample barcodes and UMIs. TCRdb re-called the 5' RACE reads through MiXCR, storing one row per CDR3 protein. The data hold hundreds of thousands of distinct CDR3 sequences, with around a fifth observed a single time. Unmatched junction bases numbered 5, after V lost 4 bases and J lost 4 bases. The CDR3 runs 14 residues. Per germline, CDR1 KGHSH and CDR2 LQKENI. The sample taken for sequencing was PBMCs or a T cell subset sorted from them (not recorded which). The rearrangement joins TRBV18 to TRBJ1-1; TRBD1 matches 8 bases. The TCR was taken from a man between 18 and 29 years old who had mild COVID-19 (a few samples of this study predate the infection). Cell type and time point are not known. The CDR3 DNA reads TGTGCCAGCTCACTCCGGGACAGGAGCACTGAAGCTTTCTTT. Amino acid sequence: CASSLRDRSTEAFF.